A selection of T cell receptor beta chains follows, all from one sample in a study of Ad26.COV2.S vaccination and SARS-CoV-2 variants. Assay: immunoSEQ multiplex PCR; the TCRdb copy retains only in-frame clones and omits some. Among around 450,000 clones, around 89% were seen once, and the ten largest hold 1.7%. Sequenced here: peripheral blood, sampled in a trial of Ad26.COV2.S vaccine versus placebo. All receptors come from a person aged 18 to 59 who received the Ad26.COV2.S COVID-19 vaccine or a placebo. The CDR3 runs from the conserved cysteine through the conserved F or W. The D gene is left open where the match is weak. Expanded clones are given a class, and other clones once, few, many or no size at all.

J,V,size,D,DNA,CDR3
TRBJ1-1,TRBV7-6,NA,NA,TGTGCCAGCAGCCTAAATGGGGGGTTAGGGACTGAAGCTTTCTTT,CASSLNGGLGTEAFF
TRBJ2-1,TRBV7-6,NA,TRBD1,TGTGCCAGCAGCTTAGCGGGGGACAGGGGGGTATACAATGAGCAGTTCTTC,CASSLAGDRGVYNEQFF
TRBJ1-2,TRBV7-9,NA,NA,TGTGCCAGCAGCTTACTTGGTGCCGGACGGAACGCTAACTATGGCTACACCTTC,CASSLLGAGRNANYGYTF
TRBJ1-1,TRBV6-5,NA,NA,TGTGCCAGCAGTTGGACAGCGAACACTGAAGCTTTCTTT,CASSWTANTEAFF
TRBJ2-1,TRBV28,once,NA,TGTGCCAGTGTAACGGGACTCAGCCCCTACAATGAGCAGTTCTTC,CASVTGLSPYNEQFF
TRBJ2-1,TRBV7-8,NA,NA,TGTGCCAGCAGCCGAGCCGGGCTAGCTGGGGGTAGTGGGGCCAATGAGCAGTTCTTC,CASSRAGLAGGSGANEQFF
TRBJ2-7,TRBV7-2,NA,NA,TGTGCCAGCAGCTCCGGACGGCTTTTCGGCGAGCAGTACTTC,CASSSGRLFGEQYF
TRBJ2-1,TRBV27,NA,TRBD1,TGTGCCAGCAGAACCTGGGACAGGGGCAACAATGAGCAGTTCTTC,CASRTWDRGNNEQFF
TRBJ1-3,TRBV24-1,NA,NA,TGTGCCACCAGTGACCCCCACCGCTCTGGAAACACCATATATTTT,CATSDPHRSGNTIYF
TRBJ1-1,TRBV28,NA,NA,TGTGCCAGCACCTTACCCACCGGCGGGGTGAACACTGAAGCTTTCTTT,CASTLPTGGVNTEAFF
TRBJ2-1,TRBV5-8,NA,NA,TGTGCCAGCAGCTTGGGCTCCTACAATGAGCAGTTCTTC,CASSLGSYNEQFF
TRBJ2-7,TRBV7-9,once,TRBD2,TGTGCCAGCACCAGAGACCCCGGGACTAGCGAATCCTACGAGCAGTACTTC,CASTRDPGTSESYEQYF
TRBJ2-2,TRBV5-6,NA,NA,TGTGCCAGCAGCTACAAACAGGTACCGAACACCGGGGAGCTGTTTTTT,CASSYKQVPNTGELFF
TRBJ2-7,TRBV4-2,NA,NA,TGTGCCAGCAGCCAACCCCAGGGAGACTCCTACGAGCAGTACTTC,CASSQPQGDSYEQYF
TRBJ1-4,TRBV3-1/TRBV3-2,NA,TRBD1,TGTGCCAGCAGCCTCCGGGACAGGGTTAATGAAAAACTGTTTTTT,CASSLRDRVNEKLFF
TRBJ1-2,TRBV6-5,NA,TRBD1,TGTGCCAGCAGTTGGACAGGGGGCGGGGGCTATGGCTACACCTTC,CASSWTGGGGYGYTF
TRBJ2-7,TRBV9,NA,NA,TGTGCCAGCAGCCCCCGCCCCACACCGGGCTACGAGCAGTACTTC,CASSPRPTPGYEQYF
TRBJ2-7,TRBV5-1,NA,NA,TGCGCCAGCAGCTTGGGGCCTGAATACGAGCAGTACTTC,CASSLGPEYEQYF
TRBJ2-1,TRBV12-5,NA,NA,TGTGCTAGTGACCCCGGCACTGCGAGACCGTACAATGAGCAGTTCTTC,CASDPGTARPYNEQFF
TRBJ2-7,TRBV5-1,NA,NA,TGCGCCAGCAGCTTGGGGGGACAACGGGAGCAGTACTTC,CASSLGGQREQYF
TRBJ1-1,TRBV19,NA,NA,TGTGCCAGTAGGAACCCAGGGGAAAGCGCTGAAGCTTTCTTT,CASRNPGESAEAFF
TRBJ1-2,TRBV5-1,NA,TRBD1,TGCGCCAGCCGGGTTACAGGGGGCGTCCGTGGCTACACCTTC,CASRVTGGVRGYTF
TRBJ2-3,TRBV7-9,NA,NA,TGTGCCAGCAGAAGGGCCCAGCCCACAGATACGCAGTATTTT,CASRRAQPTDTQYF
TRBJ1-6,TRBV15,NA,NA,TGTGCCACCAGCATTTTATCCCCACGACAGGTCAGCTCCTATAATTCACCCCTCCACTTT,CATSILSPRQVSSYNSPLHF
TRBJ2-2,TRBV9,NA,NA,TGTGCCAGCAGCGAGAGGACGGGTAGCACCGGGGAGCTGTTTTTT,CASSERTGSTGELFF
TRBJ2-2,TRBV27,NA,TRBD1,TGTGCCAGCAGTTTATTCGCGGGGGACAGGGTCACCGGGGAGCTGTTTTTT,CASSLFAGDRVTGELFF
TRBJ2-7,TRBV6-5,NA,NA,TGTGCCAGCAGTTACTCAGGGGGGCGGGGCTACGAGCAGTACTTC,CASSYSGGRGYEQYF
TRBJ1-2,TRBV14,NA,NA,TGTGCCAGCAGCCAAGTTGCAGGGACCCGTGGCTATGGCTACACCTTC,CASSQVAGTRGYGYTF
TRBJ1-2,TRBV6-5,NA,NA,TGTGCCAGCAGTTACTCGCAGGGGTCCAACTATGGCTACACCTTC,CASSYSQGSNYGYTF
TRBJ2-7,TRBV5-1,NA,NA,TGCGCCAGCAGCTTGGTAGGGGCAGGTACCGCCTGGGGCTCCTACGAGCAGTACTTC,CASSLVGAGTAWGSYEQYF
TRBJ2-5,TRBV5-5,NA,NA,TGTGCCAGCAGCTTGATTGAGACCCAGTACTTC,CASSLIETQYF
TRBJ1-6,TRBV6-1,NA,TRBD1,TGTGCCAGCAGTGGCGACAGGGTTTACTATAATTCACCCCTCCACTTT,CASSGDRVYYNSPLHF
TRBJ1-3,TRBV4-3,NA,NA,TGCGCCAGCAGTTATACTCAGGGGACTGGAAACACCATATATTTT,CASSYTQGTGNTIYF
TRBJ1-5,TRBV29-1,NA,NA,TGCAGCGTTGGTTTCCAGGATAATCAGCCCCAGCATTTT,CSVGFQDNQPQHF
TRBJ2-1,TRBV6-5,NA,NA,TGTGCCAGCAGTCTGATGGACGGTTACAATGAGCAGTTCTTC,CASSLMDGYNEQFF
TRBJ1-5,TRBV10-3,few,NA,TGTGCCATCGCTTGGGAGGGCGGACAGCCCCAGCATTTT,CAIAWEGGQPQHF
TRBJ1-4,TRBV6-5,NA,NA,TGTGCCAGCAGTAGCCCAGGGTCGGCTGGTGAAAAACTGTTTTTT,CASSSPGSAGEKLFF
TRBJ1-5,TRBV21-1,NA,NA,TGTGCCAGCAGCAAAGTCGGTGACAGGGGGCCTCAGCCCCAGCATTTT,CASSKVGDRGPQPQHF
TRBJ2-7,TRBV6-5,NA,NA,TGTGCCAGCAGGTACAGGGCCGAGCAGTACTTC,CASRYRAEQYF
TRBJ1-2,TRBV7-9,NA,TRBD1,TGTGCCAGCACCCACCCTCAGGGGGCGCACTATGGCTACACCTTC,CASTHPQGAHYGYTF